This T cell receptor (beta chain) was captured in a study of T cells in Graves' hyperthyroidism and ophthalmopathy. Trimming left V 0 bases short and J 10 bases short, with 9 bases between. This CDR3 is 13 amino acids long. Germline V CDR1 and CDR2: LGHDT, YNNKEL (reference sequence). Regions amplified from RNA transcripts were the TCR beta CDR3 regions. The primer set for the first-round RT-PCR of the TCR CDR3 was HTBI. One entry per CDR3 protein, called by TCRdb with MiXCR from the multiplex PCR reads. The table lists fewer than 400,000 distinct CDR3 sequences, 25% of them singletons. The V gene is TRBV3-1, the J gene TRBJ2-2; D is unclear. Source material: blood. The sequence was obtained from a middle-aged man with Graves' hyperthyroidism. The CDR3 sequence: CASSQEVPMELFF. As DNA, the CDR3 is TGTGCCAGCAGCCAAGAGGTACCCATGGAGCTGTTTTTT.